A single sample gave rise to the 21 T cell receptor beta chains below, sequenced in a study of Graves' ophthalmopathy and Graves' hyperthyroidism. Amplifying from RNA transcripts, the study obtained TCR beta CDR3 regions. HTBI-primed RT-PCR formed the first round, and a multiplex PCR formed the second. Each CDR3 protein gets one entry after TCRdb re-called the multiplex PCR reads with MiXCR. Here the sample spans approximately 150,000 distinct CDR3 sequences, 39% being singletons. The source material was peripheral blood. The receptors were sampled from a man aged 25 to 40 with Graves' ophthalmopathy.

This clonotype was picked up many times. This sequence joins TRBV7-2 and TRBJ1-1, with TRBD1 identical over 8 bases. The CDR3 consists of 19 residues. V trimming: 0 bases; J trimming: 1 base; junction bases outside the gene matches: 13. Germline V gene data show CDR1 as SGHTA and CDR2 as FQGNSA. In nucleotides, the CDR3 is TGTGCCAGCAGCTTAGCGCAATATTCGGGGACAGGAACGAACACTGAAGCTTTCTTT. Its protein is CASSLAQYSGTGTNTEAFF.

Ten or more counts support this clonotype. This chain connects TRBV4-1 to TRBJ1-5, with D possibly TRBD1 on 5 matching bases. CDR1 is MGHRA, CDR2 YSYEKL, per germline. V lost 1 base and J lost 4, with 20 bases in between. CDR3 length equals 18 residues. CDR3 residues: CASSQVRGTDFLNQPQHF. The CDR3 DNA sequence: TGCGCCAGCAGCCAAGTCCGAGGGACCGATTTTCTTAATCAGCCCCAGCATTTT.

J is TRBJ1-2 and V is TRBV15; D might be TRBD1 (6 bases). The CDR3 is made up of 16 amino acids. V dropped 0 bases and J dropped 6 bases, with 17 bases sitting between them. CDR1 and CDR2 (germline): LNHNV, YYDKDF (reference sequence). The CDR3 nucleotides are TGTGCCACCAGCAGAGATCAAAAGGGGGGCGGAAATGGCTACACCTTC. Its translation is CATSRDQKGGGNGYTF.

About this clonotype: A junction boundary mismatches the germline segment, possibly from a read error. The CDR3 coding sequence is TGCGCCAGCAGCCAGGACCTCCGGTACGAGCAGTACTTC. It translates to CASSQDLRYEQYF. The chain recombines TRBV6-1 with TRBJ2-7; D unclear. Germline V gene data show CDR1 as MNHNS and CDR2 as SASEGT. The CDR3 contains 13 residues.

This chain joins TRBV6-1 and TRBJ1-2; D gene unclear. The V gene lost 5 bases and the J gene lost 0 bases, with 10 bases spanning the gap. CDR1 MNHNS and CDR2 SASEGT come from the germline V gene. The CDR3 covers 14 residues. This CDR3 reads CASSRSATNYGYTF. The CDR3 nucleotides are TGTGCCAGCAGTCGGTCAGCTACTAACTATGGCTACACCTTC.

This clonotype came up many times. The chain employs TRBV30 and TRBJ1-1; D perhaps matches TRBD1 (5 bases). Trimming left V 6 bases short and J 1 base short, with 15 bases between. The CDR3 runs to 14 residues. Per the germline V gene, CDR1 is GTSNPN and CDR2 is SVGIG (reference sequence). The CDR3 loop is CACRATLSNTEAFF. The CDR3 DNA reads as TGTGCCTGCAGGGCAACCCTCTCGAACACTGAAGCTTTCTTT.

The V call is TRBV20-1, the J call TRBJ1-2; unclear D gene. The CDR3 has 11 residues. The V gene lost 5 bases and the J gene lost 8 bases, with 12 bases spanning the gap. Germline CDR1 DFQATT, CDR2 SNEGSKA (reference sequence). The CDR3 DNA is TGCAGTGCTGGCCTTTCGGGGGGCTACACCTTC. Protein: CSAGLSGGYTF.

The V gene is TRBV20-1, the J gene TRBJ1-1; 10 bases agree with TRBD1. V gave up 5 bases and J gave up 5 bases; unmatched junction bases: 8. CDR3 size: 14 residues. CDR1 and CDR2 (germline): DFQATT, SNEGSKA (reference sequence). DNA of the CDR3: TGCAGTGCTGGACGACAGGGGGCAGGGACTGAAGCTTTCTTT. It encodes CSAGRQGAGTEAFF.

The chain's CDR3 is CASSSGQGIPYNSPLHF. The CDR3 DNA is TGTGCCAGCAGCTCCGGACAGGGGATCCCCTATAATTCACCCCTCCACTTT. This chain links TRBV7-8 with TRBJ1-6; 9 bases are shared with TRBD1. The CDR3 contains 17 residues. The V gene end was trimmed by 4 bases and the J gene end by 2 bases; junction bases not matched to a gene: 6. CDR1 and CDR2 (germline): SGHVS, FQNEAQ. The full variable domain, its missing parts supplied by reference TRBV7-8 and TRBJ1-6, is GAGVSQSPRYKVAKRGQDVALRCDPISGHVSLFWYQQALGQGPEFLTYFQNEAQLDKSGLPSDRFFAERPEGSVSTLKIQRTQQEDSAVYLCASSSGQGIPYNSPLHFGNGTRLTVT.

This clonotype has ten or more counts. The V call is TRBV19, the J call TRBJ2-7, with D tentatively TRBD1 (6 bases). The CDR3 has 16 amino acids. Germline loops: CDR1 LNHDA, CDR2 SQIVND (reference sequence). Trimming pared 5 bases from V and 3 bases from J, leaving 20 bases between. In DNA form, the CDR3 reads TGTGCCAGTAGTCCCCGACAACAGGGAAGTGGCTACGAGCAGTACTTC. Its protein product is CASSPRQQGSGYEQYF.

The V call is TRBV27, the J call TRBJ1-2; weak D call: TRBD1 (5 bases). V was pared by 6 bases and J by 4 bases, with 15 bases between. The CDR3 totals 14 residues. Germline V lookup: CDR1 MNHEY, CDR2 SMNVEV (reference sequence). CDR3 DNA sequence: TGTGCCAGCAGCCAAGGCAGAGGGACCTATGGCTACACCTTC. This sequence encodes CASSQGRGTYGYTF.

This chain joins TRBV11-1 and TRBJ1-5; D remains unclear. The CDR3 extends over 16 amino acids. V lost 1 base and J lost 0, with 10 bases in between. Per the germline V gene, CDR1 is SGHAT and CDR2 is FQDESV (reference sequence). CDR3 nucleotide sequence: TGTGCCAGCAGCTTAGGGGGATTGTATAGCAATCAGCCCCAGCATTTT. Its translation: CASSLGGLYSNQPQHF.

The chain carries TRBV12-3 or TRBV12-4 and TRBJ1-2; a weak D match, TRBD1 (6 bases). This CDR3 is built from 13 residues. V lost 5 bases and J 1 base, leaving 8 bases between the germline ends. This chain's CDR3 is CASSRQVNYGYTF. CDR3 DNA sequence: TGTGCCAGCAGTCGACAGGTTAACTATGGCTACACCTTC.

This clonotype was detected many times. The chain is built from TRBV4-2 and TRBJ1-1; no reliable D call. Germline V lookup: CDR1 LGHNA, CDR2 YNFKEQ. Trimming removed 1 base from V and 3 bases from J, with 9 bases in between. The CDR3 loop spans 14 amino acids. The CDR3 sequence is CASSQGAQYTEAFF. DNA for the CDR3: TGTGCCAGCAGCCAAGGGGCACAGTACACTGAAGCTTTCTTT.

This clonotype was picked up many times. The CDR3 nucleotides read TGTGCCAGCAACAAAGCGGGAGGGCCTTCGACCCAGTACTTC. Translating gives CASNKAGGPSTQYF. The rearrangement joins TRBV6-2 or TRBV6-3 to TRBJ2-5, with 10 bases fitting TRBD2. Germline values: CDR1 MNHEY, CDR2 SVGEGT. V trimming: 7 bases; J trimming: 7 bases; junction bases outside the gene matches: 9. This CDR3 comprises 14 residues.

The table lists this clonotype with many counts. The chain recombines TRBV19 with TRBJ1-2, with TRBD1 matching over 7 bases. The CDR3 length is 14 residues. Germline V gene lookup returns CDR1 LNHDA and CDR2 SQIVND (reference sequence). The V and J ends lost 7 bases and 4 bases, in that order; junction bases with no gene match: 9. The CDR3 protein is CASTHPGGGYGYTF. The CDR3 nucleotides read TGTGCCAGTACTCACCCAGGGGGAGGCTATGGCTACACCTTC.

This clonotype occurred many times. V usage is TRBV6-2 or TRBV6-3 and J usage is TRBJ1-5; the D is unclear. Trimming pared 2 bases from V and 2 bases from J, leaving 10 bases between. From germline, CDR1 is MNHEY and CDR2 SVGEGT. This CDR3 contains 15 residues. In DNA, the CDR3 is TGTGCCAGCAGTTACGGTTTTCTGGGCAATCAGCCCCAGCATTTT. This gives the protein CASSYGFLGNQPQHF.

This clonotype was observed a single time. The chain recombines TRBV6-2 or TRBV6-3 with TRBJ2-7, with D possibly being TRBD1 (6 bases). Trimming cost V 2 bases and J 3 bases, with 17 bases left between them. Germline values: CDR1 MNHEY, CDR2 SVGEGT. This CDR3 comprises 16 residues. The CDR3 nucleotides are TGTGCCAGCAGTTACGGTACAGGGTCAACAGGCTACGAGCAGTACTTC. It specifies CASSYGTGSTGYEQYF.

In its sample, this clonotype was seen many times. The chain recombines TRBV30 with TRBJ1-1; TRBD1 is a possible D gene (5 bases). The CDR3 runs to 13 residues. Per the germline V gene, CDR1 is GTSNPN and CDR2 is SVGIG (reference sequence). V was trimmed by 6 bases and J by 7 bases, leaving 18 bases between them. CDR3 loop: CACHHSRVGEAFF. The CDR3 bases are TGTGCCTGTCACCACTCCAGGGTGGGTGAAGCTTTCTTT.

This chain links TRBV6-1 with TRBJ2-7, with 13 positions matching TRBD2. This CDR3 has 17 residues. The trim removed 1 base at V and 1 base at J, leaving 4 bases unmatched. The germline V gene encodes CDR1 MNHNS and CDR2 SASEGT. The CDR3 loop is CASSEGAGLAGSYEQYF. The CDR3 bases are TGTGCCAGCAGTGAAGGTGCGGGACTAGCGGGATCCTACGAGCAGTACTTC.

This clonotype was detected many times. V usage is TRBV3-1 and J usage is TRBJ1-3; TRBD1 aligns across 10 bases. From germline, CDR1 is LGHDT and CDR2 YNNKEL (reference sequence). Trimming cost V 1 base and J 7 bases; bases outside gene matches: 1. The CDR3 is 14 amino acids. Here the CDR3 DNA reads TGTGCCAGCAGCCAAGGGGGACAGGGGAACACCATATATTTT. It is translated as CASSQGGQGNTIYF.